The next 9 T cell receptor beta chains were all read from a single sample in a study of shared clonotypes between healthy human individuals. Naive CD8 cells, CD45RO-negative and positively selected for CCR7, excluded terminally differentiated effector memory CD45RA+ cells. Sequencing was performed with immunoSEQ multiplex PCR; in TCRdb, only in-frame clones are kept and a portion is missing. The sample gives millions of clones, about 95% of which show up once; roughly 1% is in the top ten. Sequencing was done on a sample of naive CD8+ T cells sorted from blood. The source of these receptors is a man aged 18 to 29 in good health.

The genes are TRBV4-2 and TRBJ2-1; D not certain. V was shortened by 5 bases and J by 4 bases, with 9 bases between the two germline ends. This CDR3 spans 13 amino acids. Germline V CDR1 and CDR2: LGHNA, YNFKEQ. This CDR3 is CASSTRGYNEQFF. The CDR3 nucleotides read TGTGCCAGCAGCACCCGAGGATACAATGAGCAGTTCTTC.

The V gene is TRBV6-1, the J gene TRBJ1-1; TRBD1 agrees at 7 bases. Germline CDR1 is MNHNS and CDR2 is SASEGT. V gave up 7 bases and J gave up 7 bases; unmatched junction bases: 9. The CDR3 has 13 residues. This chain's CDR3 is CASILGGAFEAFF. CDR3 nucleotide sequence: TGTGCCAGCATATTAGGGGGCGCGTTTGAAGCTTTCTTT.

This chain links TRBV9 with TRBJ2-1, with TRBD1 matching 12 bases. V was clipped by 1 base and J by 9 bases; unmatched bases: 5. Germline values: CDR1 SGDLS, CDR2 YYNGEE. The length of the CDR3 is 15 residues. In DNA form, the CDR3 reads TGTGCCAGCAGCGTATGGGGGACAGGGGGCACTGAGCAGTTCTTC. Protein sequence: CASSVWGTGGTEQFF.

The V gene is TRBV29-1, the J gene TRBJ2-2; D possibly corresponds to TRBD1 (6 bases). Trimming cost V 6 bases and J 4 bases, with 15 bases left between them. CDR3 size: 14 residues. The germline V gene encodes CDR1 SQVTM and CDR2 ANQGSEA. CDR3 region: CSVVQGEGTGELFF. The CDR3 DNA reads as TGCAGCGTCGTACAGGGAGAGGGCACCGGGGAGCTGTTTTTT.

The chain employs TRBV7-8 and TRBJ2-7; 10 positions match TRBD1. The J segment lost 5 bases and the V segment lost 4 bases, leaving 11 bases of the junction unmatched. This CDR3 region has 16 residues. Germline V gene lookup returns CDR1 SGHVS and CDR2 FQNEAQ. This chain's CDR3 is CASSSVLGQGENEQYF. The CDR3 DNA reads as TGTGCCAGCAGCTCGGTATTAGGACAGGGGGAGAACGAGCAGTACTTC.

Notes on this clone: Other DNA sequences from this sample encode an identical CDR3 as well. This rearrangement joins TRBV5-6 to TRBJ2-1, with no clear D. Trimming pared 0 bases from V and 4 bases from J, leaving 8 bases between. Germline lookup yields CDR1 SGHDT and CDR2 YYEEEE. The CDR3 extends over 14 amino acids. CDR3 in DNA: TGTGCCAGCAGCTTGGGGGTTTCGTACAATGAGCAGTTCTTC. This codes for CASSLGVSYNEQFF.

The genes are TRBV2 and TRBJ2-7; TRBD1 agrees at 9 bases. Looked up from germline, CDR1 is SNHLY and CDR2 is FYNNEI. After removal of 7 bases from V and 1 base from J, the junction contained 5 bases not matched to a gene. There are 14 residues in the CDR3. The CDR3 DNA sequence: TGTGCCAGCAAACCGGGGACAGGGTCCTACGAGCAGTACTTC. Translating it yields CASKPGTGSYEQYF. Full variable domain (outside the CDR3, taken from reference TRBV2 and TRBJ2-7): EPEVTQTPSHQVTQMGQEVILRCVPISNHLYFYWYRQILGQKVEFLVSFYNNEISEKSEIFDDQFSVERPDGSNFTLKIRSTKLEDSAMYFCASKPGTGSYEQYFGPGTRLTVT.

This chain joins TRBV6-6 and TRBJ1-5; D is unclear. Between the trimmed V and J ends, which lost 0 bases and 6 bases, there was a span of 9 bases. The germline CDR1 and CDR2 sequences are MNHNY and SVGAGI (reference sequence). The CDR3 totals 14 residues. For the CDR3, the DNA is TGTGCCAGCAGTTACTCGAATGCAGCTCAGCCCCAGCATTTT. Translating it yields CASSYSNAAQPQHF.

This clone has a handful of counts. The chain recombines TRBV19 with TRBJ1-5; D ambiguous. This CDR3 is built from 13 residues. Per the germline V gene, CDR1 is LNHDA and CDR2 is SQIVND (reference sequence). V gave up 0 bases and J gave up 3 bases, with 3 bases separating them. For the CDR3, the DNA is TGTGCCAGTAGTATAGACTTCAATCAGCCCCAGCATTTT. This gives the protein CASSIDFNQPQHF.